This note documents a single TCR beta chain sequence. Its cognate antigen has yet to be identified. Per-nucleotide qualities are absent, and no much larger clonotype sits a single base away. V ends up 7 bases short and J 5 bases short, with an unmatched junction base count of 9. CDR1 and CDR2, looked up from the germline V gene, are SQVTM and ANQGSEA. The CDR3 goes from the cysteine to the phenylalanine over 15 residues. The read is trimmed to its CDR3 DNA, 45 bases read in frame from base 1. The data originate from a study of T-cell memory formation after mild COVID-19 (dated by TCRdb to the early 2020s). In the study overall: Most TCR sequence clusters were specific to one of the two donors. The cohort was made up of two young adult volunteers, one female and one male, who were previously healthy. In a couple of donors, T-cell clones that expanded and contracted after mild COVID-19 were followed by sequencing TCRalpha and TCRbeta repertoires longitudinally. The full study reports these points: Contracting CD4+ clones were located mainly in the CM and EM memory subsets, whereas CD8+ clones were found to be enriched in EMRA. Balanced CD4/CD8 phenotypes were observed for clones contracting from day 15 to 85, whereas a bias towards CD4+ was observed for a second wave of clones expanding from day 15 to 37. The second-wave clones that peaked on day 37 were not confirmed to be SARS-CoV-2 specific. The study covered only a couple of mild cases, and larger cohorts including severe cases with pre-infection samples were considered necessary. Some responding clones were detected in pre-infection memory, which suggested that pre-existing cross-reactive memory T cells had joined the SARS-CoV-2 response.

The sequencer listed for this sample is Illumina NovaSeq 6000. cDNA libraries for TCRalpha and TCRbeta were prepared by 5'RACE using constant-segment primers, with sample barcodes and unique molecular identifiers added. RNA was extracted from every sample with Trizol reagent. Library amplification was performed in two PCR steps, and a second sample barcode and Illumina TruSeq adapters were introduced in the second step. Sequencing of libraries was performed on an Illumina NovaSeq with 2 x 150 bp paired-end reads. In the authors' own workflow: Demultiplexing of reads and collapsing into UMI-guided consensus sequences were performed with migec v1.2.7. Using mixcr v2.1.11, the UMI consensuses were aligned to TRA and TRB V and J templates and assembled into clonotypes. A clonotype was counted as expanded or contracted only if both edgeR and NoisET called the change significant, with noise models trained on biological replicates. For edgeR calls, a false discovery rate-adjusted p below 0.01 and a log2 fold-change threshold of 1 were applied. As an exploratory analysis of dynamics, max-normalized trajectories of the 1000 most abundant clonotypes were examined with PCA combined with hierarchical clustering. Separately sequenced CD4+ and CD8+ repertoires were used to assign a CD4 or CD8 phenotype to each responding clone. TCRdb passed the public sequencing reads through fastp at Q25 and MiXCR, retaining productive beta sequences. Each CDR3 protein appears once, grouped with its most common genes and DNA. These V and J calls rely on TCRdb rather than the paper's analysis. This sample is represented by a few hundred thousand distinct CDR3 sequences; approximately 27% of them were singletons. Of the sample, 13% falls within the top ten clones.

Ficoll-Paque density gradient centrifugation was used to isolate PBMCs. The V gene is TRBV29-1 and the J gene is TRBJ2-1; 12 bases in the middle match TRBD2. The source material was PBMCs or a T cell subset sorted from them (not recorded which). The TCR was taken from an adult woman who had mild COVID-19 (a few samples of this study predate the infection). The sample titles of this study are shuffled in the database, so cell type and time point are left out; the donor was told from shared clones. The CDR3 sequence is CSGKTGLAGNNEQFF. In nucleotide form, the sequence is TGCAGCGGAAAAACGGGACTAGCGGGTAACAATGAGCAGTTCTTC.